Below are 24 T cell receptor beta chains sequenced from a single sample in a study of response to subunit inactivated influenza vaccine. TCRdb reprocessed the RT-PCR reads via MiXCR and lists one record per CDR3 protein. The data hold just under 550,000 distinct CDR3 sequences, with 20% to 25% observed a single time. These sequences were also reported in another study, on T cells expressing NK-cell markers. This second report adds: The authors generated TCR beta cDNA through 5'RACE template switching with UMIs.

This material consisted of CD4+ T cells sorted from PBMCs, taken 11 to 12 days after vaccination. These receptors all stem from a middle-aged man who received an inactivated influenza vaccine.

This clonotype was counted only a few times. The chain joins TRBV7-6 to TRBJ1-4; TRBD1 aligns across 7 bases. Germline V gene lookup returns CDR1 SGHVS and CDR2 FNYEAQ. This CDR3 is 14 amino acids long. V shed 3 bases and J 7 bases; nucleotides not matched to a gene: 5. CDR3 nucleotides: TGTGCCAGCAGCTTGGAGGGGGCGCCTGAAAAACTGTTTTTT. The encoded protein is CASSLEGAPEKLFF.

This clonotype was counted between two and nine times. This rearrangement joins TRBV18 to TRBJ2-5; D gene ambiguous. The CDR3 is made up of 14 amino acids. The germline V and J ends were trimmed by 2 bases and 5 bases, with 12 bases remaining between them. Germline loops: CDR1 KGHSH, CDR2 LQKENI. CDR3 sequence reads: CASSPDLAGETQYF. CDR3 nucleotides: TGTGCCAGCTCACCAGATCTGGCTGGCGAGACCCAGTACTTC.

The rearrangement uses TRBV6-5 and TRBJ2-5; D might be TRBD2 (5 bases). V was clipped by 4 bases and J by 6 bases, with 18 bases between them. The V gene's germline CDR1 is MNHEY and CDR2 SVGAGI. The CDR3 length is 15 residues. CDR3: CASSSSGSGMKTQYF. The CDR3, as DNA: TGTGCCAGCAGTTCCTCGGGATCTGGGATGAAGACCCAGTACTTC.

In this sample, this clonotype turned up a few times. The chain couples TRBV3-1 to TRBJ2-5; TRBD2 is a possible D gene (5 bases). V lost 4 bases, J lost 4 bases, and 22 bases lay in between. The CDR3 has 17 residues. Germline values: CDR1 LGHDT, CDR2 YNNKEL (reference sequence). Here the CDR3 reads CASSPVARLPRPETQYF. The DNA for the CDR3 is TGTGCCAGCAGCCCCGTGGCCCGACTACCCCGCCCAGAGACCCAGTACTTC.

This clonotype was seen at least ten times. The chain couples TRBV4-3 to TRBJ2-1; D is unclear. V dropped 0 bases and J dropped 10 bases, with 10 bases sitting between them. Per the germline V gene, CDR1 is LGHNA and CDR2 is YSLEER. The CDR3 is 13 residues long. In DNA, the CDR3 is TGCGCCAGCAGCCAAGATCGCGCTGGGGAGCAGTTCTTC. Its protein product is CASSQDRAGEQFF.

The V gene is TRBV5-1, the J gene TRBJ1-2; 9 nucleotides line up with TRBD1. This CDR3 has 15 residues. Germline CDR1 and CDR2: SGHRS and YFSETQ. The V and J ends lost 6 bases and 6 bases, in that order; junction bases with no gene match: 12. CDR3 region: CASTGQQGARDGYTF. The CDR3 DNA reads TGCGCCAGCACGGGCCAACAGGGGGCCCGGGATGGCTACACCTTC.

This clonotype was recorded a few times. The chain has TRBV28 and TRBJ2-4; 11 bases align to TRBD2. Germline CDR1 is MDHEN and CDR2 is SYDVKM. Trimming removed 6 bases from V and 1 base from J; junction bases left unmatched: 5. The CDR3 is made up of 16 amino acids. CDR3 sequence reads: CASSARLAGAKNIQYF. CDR3 DNA: TGTGCCAGCAGCGCACGACTAGCGGGGGCCAAAAACATTCAGTACTTC.

The sample holds many counts of this clonotype. The genes are TRBV20-1 and TRBJ1-4, with 9 positions matching TRBD1. The CDR3 is 15 residues long. Trimming took 3 bases from V and 8 from J; bases not matched to a gene: 10. Looked up from germline, CDR1 is DFQATT and CDR2 is SNEGSKA (reference sequence). CDR3 protein: CSARGWDREGEKLFF. The CDR3 DNA reads as TGCAGTGCTAGGGGATGGGACAGGGAAGGAGAAAAACTGTTTTTT.

This clonotype was detected many times. The genes are TRBV7-2 and TRBJ2-3, with 8 positions matching TRBD2. This CDR3 is built from 15 residues. Germline V gene lookup returns CDR1 SGHTA and CDR2 FQGNSA. Losses at the gene ends were 3 bases for V and 5 bases for J; bases not matched to a gene: 7. CDR3 sequence (DNA): TGTGCCAGCAGCTTTGGCCTAGCGGGCGGAGATACGCAGTATTTT. Its translation: CASSFGLAGGDTQYF.

This clonotype has more than one count but fewer than ten. V is TRBV4-2 and J is TRBJ2-2; maybe TRBD1 (5 bases). There are 16 residues in the CDR3. Germline V gene lookup returns CDR1 LGHNA and CDR2 YNFKEQ. V was pared by 0 bases and J by 4 bases, with 12 bases between. Here the CDR3 DNA reads TGTGCCAGCAGCCAAGATATTTGGCAGGGCACCGGGGAGCTGTTTTTT. Protein: CASSQDIWQGTGELFF.

The J gene is TRBJ1-5, the V gene TRBV7-2; D is possibly TRBD1 (5 bases). The CDR3 is made up of 17 amino acids. Germline V gives CDR1 SGHTA, CDR2 FQGNSA. Trimming stripped 0 bases from V and 2 bases from J, with 14 bases between. CDR3 sequence: CASSLATGRGGNQPQHF. The CDR3 DNA follows: TGTGCCAGCAGCTTAGCCACAGGCCGTGGGGGCAATCAGCCCCAGCATTTT. Variable domain in full (rest from reference TRBV7-2 and TRBJ1-5): GAGVSQSPSNKVTEKGKDVELRCDPISGHTALYWYRQSLGQGLEFLIYFQGNSAPDKSGLPSDRFSAERTGGSVSTLTIQRTQQEDSAVYLCASSLATGRGGNQPQHFGDGTRLSIL.

This chain connects TRBV3-1 to TRBJ1-6; 9 positions match TRBD1. V trimming: 5 bases; J trimming: 9 bases; junction bases outside the gene matches: 8. From germline, CDR1 is LGHDT and CDR2 YNNKEL (reference sequence). The CDR3 totals 15 residues. The CDR3 reads CASSTGTGMTSPLHF. The CDR3 region has the DNA TGTGCCAGCAGCACGGGGACAGGGATGACTTCACCCCTCCACTTT.

The genes are TRBV19 and TRBJ1-5, with 9 positions matching TRBD1. CDR1 is LNHDA and CDR2 is SQIVND in the germline V gene (reference sequence). The CDR3 consists of 14 residues. After removal of 5 bases from V and 3 bases from J, the junction contained 2 bases not matched to a gene. CDR3 bases: TGTGCCAGTAGTGGGACAGGGCTCAATCAGCCCCAGCATTTT. Translated, it gives CASSGTGLNQPQHF.

There are a few counts of this clonotype. The chain is built from TRBV7-2 and TRBJ1-1, with TRBD1 as a possible D gene (6 bases). Germline V gene lookup returns CDR1 SGHTA and CDR2 FQGNSA. Deletions cut 5 bases from V and 5 bases from J, with 12 bases between. This CDR3 is 13 amino acids long. CDR3 region: CASSNRVATEAFF. The CDR3, as DNA: TGTGCCAGCAGCAACAGGGTTGCGACTGAAGCTTTCTTT.

This clonotype came up many times. This sequence joins TRBV12-3 or TRBV12-4 and TRBJ2-1; D gene unclear. CDR3 length equals 12 residues. Trimming removed 7 bases at V and 6 bases at J, with 10 bases between. The CDR3 region is CASMHPPNEQFF. The CDR3 nucleotides read TGTGCCAGCATGCACCCCCCCAATGAGCAGTTCTTC.

This sequence joins TRBV6-2 or TRBV6-3 and TRBJ2-2; 9 nucleotides agree with TRBD1. This CDR3 region has 18 residues. J lost 2 bases, V lost 0 bases, and 7 bases had no gene match. In germline, CDR1 is MNHEY, CDR2 SVGEGT. CDR3 loop: CASSYSRTGASNTGELFF. Here the CDR3 DNA reads TGTGCCAGCAGTTACTCGAGGACAGGGGCCTCTAACACCGGGGAGCTGTTTTTT.

This clonotype has more than one count but fewer than ten. The V and J genes are TRBV12-3 or TRBV12-4 and TRBJ1-5; 9 nucleotides align to TRBD1. The ends lost 4 bases at V and 3 bases at J; junction bases unmatched: 7. The CDR3 totals 16 residues. For the CDR3, the DNA is TGTGCCAGCAGTTATATGGACAGGGGCTTCAATCAGCCCCAGCATTTT. Translated, it gives CASSYMDRGFNQPQHF.

This clonotype was seen more than once but under ten times. The rearrangement uses TRBV29-1 and TRBJ1-2, with 10 bases that match TRBD1. Losses at the gene ends were 5 bases for V and 3 bases for J; bases not matched to a gene: 9. Germline-derived CDR1 and CDR2 are SQVTM and ANQGSEA. CDR3 length equals 15 residues. As DNA, the CDR3 is TGCAGCGTTCCAGGGACAGGGGAGTGGTACTATGGCTACACCTTC. It translates to CSVPGTGEWYYGYTF.

The CDR3 region is CASSPGQQAPFSSYNEQFF. In DNA, the CDR3 is TGTGCCAGCAGCCCGGGACAGCAAGCACCCTTCAGCTCCTACAATGAGCAGTTCTTC. V is TRBV6-2 or TRBV6-3 and J is TRBJ2-1; 7 bases agree with TRBD1. Germline loops: CDR1 MNHEY, CDR2 SVGEGT. The CDR3 runs to 19 residues. J was trimmed by 0 bases and V by 6 bases; bases with no gene match: 17.

The genes are TRBV5-1 and TRBJ2-1, with D unclear. Deletions cut 5 bases from V and 5 bases from J, with 11 bases between. Germline lookup yields CDR1 SGHRS and CDR2 YFSETQ. The CDR3 length is 13 residues. The CDR3 region is CASRSGQHNEQFF. In DNA form, the CDR3 reads TGCGCCAGCAGATCTGGTCAGCACAATGAGCAGTTCTTC. The variable domain in full, with the rest retrieved from reference TRBV5-1 and TRBJ2-1, is KAGVTQTPRYLIKTRGQQVTLSCSPISGHRSVSWYQQTPGQGLQFLFEYFSETQRNKGNFPGRFSGRQFSNSRSEMNVSTLELGDSALYLCASRSGQHNEQFFGPGTRLTVL.

This clonotype was picked up a small number of times. In DNA, the CDR3 is TGCAGCGTTCTCCAGGCCCAAGAGACCCAGTACTTC. Residues: CSVLQAQETQYF. The chain joins TRBV29-1 to TRBJ2-5; no reliable D call. Trimming took 5 bases from V and 1 from J, leaving 8 bases between them. Germline values: CDR1 SQVTM, CDR2 ANQGSEA. The CDR3 consists of 12 residues.

V is TRBV5-1 and J is TRBJ2-7; no clear D. The CDR3 runs 16 residues. CDR1 is SGHRS, CDR2 YFSETQ, per germline. V was clipped by 0 bases and J by 7 bases, with 20 bases between them. This chain's CDR3 is CASSLGSRAPAGEQYF. CDR3 nucleotide sequence: TGCGCCAGCAGCTTGGGATCCCGGGCCCCGGCTGGAGAGCAGTACTTC.

There are a few counts of this clonotype. The J gene is TRBJ2-3, the V gene TRBV29-1, with unresolved D. CDR3 length equals 12 residues. The V end lost 2 bases, the J end lost 6 bases, and 9 bases lay between the germline ends. Germline V gene data show CDR1 as SQVTM and CDR2 as ANQGSEA. DNA for the CDR3: TGCAGCGTTGAACCAGCGCGGGATACGCAGTATTTT. This sequence encodes CSVEPARDTQYF.

This clonotype has only a few counts. This sequence joins TRBV7-6 and TRBJ2-5, with a possible D match to TRBD2 (7 bases). The germline V and J ends were trimmed by 8 bases and 0 bases, with 19 bases remaining between them. CDR3 size: 16 residues. From germline, CDR1 is SGHVS and CDR2 FNYEAQ. The CDR3 region is CASLPRGGGYQETQYF. Here the CDR3 DNA reads TGTGCCAGCCTTCCCCGGGGAGGGGGGTACCAAGAGACCCAGTACTTC. The whole variable domain, remainder taken from reference TRBV7-6 and TRBJ2-5, is GAGVSQSPRYKVTKRGQDVALRCDPISGHVSLYWYRQALGQGPEFLTYFNYEAQQDKSGLPNDRFSAERPEGSISTLTIQRTEQRDSAMYRCASLPRGGGYQETQYFGPGTRLLVL.